The text below deals with one T cell receptor beta chain. Its antigen is unknown. Base qualities are missing; no much larger clone stands one base away. The data derive from a study of cytomegalovirus exposure and HLA in healthy donors (dated by TCRdb to the late 2010s). Regarding the complete study: An earlier analysis of roughly 570 of the donors reported 276 Gb of sequence data and about 120 million unique TCR beta sequences obtained from about 180 million T cells. Roughly 320 gigabases of sequencing data and 70 million to 95 million unique TCR sequences made up an early release that covered 500 to 650 HLA-typed donors. Among the approximately 400 genotyped donors, about 83% belonged to the genetic ancestry cluster associated with self-reported Caucasian donors. The study aimed to test whether cataloging public T cell receptors could reveal signatures of past pathogen exposure. The T cell repertoires of 700 or so subjects were profiled by immunosequencing and related to cytomegalovirus serostatus. In addition to the first cohort of 666 subjects, a separate validation cohort of around 110 different subjects was used. To predict cytomegalovirus infection status, the study brought together high-throughput TCR immunosequencing, statistical association of individual TCRs with disease status, and machine learning. In a later analysis, previously published TCR beta repertoires from 666 donors were re-analyzed and high-resolution HLA genotyping was added so that TCR occurrence patterns could be studied. In the later analysis, no new phenotypic data were used to find candidate immune exposures; instead, reliance was placed on TCR beta sequences and their occurrence across donors. An earlier analysis of approximately 500 of the donors applied high-throughput TCR beta sequencing to assess whether each TCR beta V gene segment acted as functional or pseudogenic. Donor age, sex, ethnicity and CMV serostatus were compiled together with the repertoire data. A later genetic analysis used genome-wide SNP genotypes for 398 of the 666 donors, treating that subset as a discovery cohort. All discovery cohort repertoires had been generated using a single sequencing platform. HLA typing covered class I and class II loci at four-digit resolution. Typing coverage varied by locus: roughly 629-640 donors for A, B, C, DRB1 and DQB1; roughly 510 for DQA1; over 600 for DPA1; approximately 490 for DPB1. Roughly five DR-DQ haplotypes were handled as single units for association and clustering because linkage in the cohort was strong. Among 398 genotyped donors of the cohort, an average of about 240,000 unique TCR beta nucleotide sequences were sequenced per donor, around 20% of them non-productive.

V is shortened by 0 bases, J by 7 bases, and the region joining them spans 9 bases. The CDR3 measures 13 amino acids from cysteine to phenylalanine. Only the CDR3 DNA is retained, 39 bases long and in frame from the first base. CDR1 and CDR2, looked up from the germline V gene, are MNHNS and SASEGT. In total, approximately 700 healthy bone marrow donors made up the cohort. At the time of sampling, all cohort members were nominally healthy, though unrecorded immune exposures were likely present. The donor was CMV seropositive and belonged to the group of a few hundred seropositive cohort members. A peripheral blood sample was provided by each donor, and peripheral blood mononuclear cells were used for TCR beta sequencing. The Qiagen DNeasy Blood Extraction Kit was used to extract genomic DNA from the blood cell samples. General conclusions and limits of the study: Several of the top co-occurrence clusters appeared to be linked to parvovirus B19, influenza, CMV and Epstein-Barr virus, according to a later analysis. Linkage disequilibrium might explain the correlated functional status among segregating V segments, but an unknown experimental factor could not be excluded. Presence/absence analyses assumed roughly uniform sequencing depth across donors, an assumption that may not hold. Because the 87-base-pair reads could not distinguish some IMGT-functional V segments, including TRBV6-2 and TRBV6-3, those segments were excluded. A later genetic analysis reported fewer N-insertions in productive TCRs among donors in an Asian-associated ancestry cluster than the roughly 640-donor mean. A later analysis found that HLA-associated TCR beta chains were more clonally expanded and had lower generation probabilities than equally common non-associated chains. A later analysis found that TCR association rates varied across HLA loci, with DRB1 alleles showing the most associated TCRs and HLA-C alleles the fewest. This cohort had only TCR beta chains sequenced, and the lack of alpha or paired-chain data limited which features could be detected. Immune exposure information for the cohort was limited to CMV serostatus. The authors suggested that the approach could potentially be extended to other disease states and immunological phenotypes. Some 15 rarely observed V segments, including chromosome 9 orphons, were excluded from the earlier analysis of several hundred of the donors because counts were too low. Across donors, most TCR sequences were observed very rarely, whereas some public TCRs were present in many individuals. In a later analysis, most CMV-associated TCR beta chains were found to appear HLA-restricted, with HLA associations seemingly driven largely by CMV exposure. In vitro tests confirmed that a few of the cytomegalovirus-associated TCR beta chains recognize cytomegalovirus antigens. HLA typing was unavailable for some donors at each locus, so association tests used only the typed subset. The sequencing pipeline was judged likely to have produced a cluster of highly shared sequence variants as a technical artifact. In the study, about 150 TCR beta chains were listed as associated with cytomegalovirus. When HLA alleles, especially DR and DQ, strongly co-occurred, TCR associations were difficult to assign to individual alleles. A later analysis associated 15,000 to 20,000 TCR beta sequences with specific HLA alleles at a false discovery rate of 0.05. A further reported finding was that TCR beta sequences accurately predicted the HLA-A and HLA-B alleles for most subjects in the first cohort. An association between a missense DCLRE1C variant and V-gene and J-gene trimming of TCR beta chains was found in a later genetic analysis and replicated in an independent cohort. Broadly in line with IMGT annotations, most TCR beta V segments showed up in productive rearrangements about 87% or about 30% of the time in an earlier analysis of several hundred of the donors. The classifier was reported to diagnose cytomegalovirus status with high specificity and sensitivity in both the original cohort and the validation cohort.

The library was made by the immunoSEQ multiplex PCR assay. A mixture of 60 forward primers for TCR Vbeta segments and 13 reverse primers for TCR Jbeta segments was used in the multiplex PCR. A multiplex PCR assay on genomic DNA amplified the CDR3 region of rearranged TCR beta genes. Amplified TCR beta libraries were sequenced as 87-base-pair reads on the Illumina HiSeq System. Under the source paper's analysis protocol: Across the 666 repertoires, a later analysis counted 78 million or so unique TCR beta chains, approximately 10 million of which were shared by at least two donors. To remove PCR and sequencing errors, raw reads were error-corrected and collapsed into unique sequences using a nearest-neighbor algorithm that merged closely related sequences. CDR3 sequences were aligned to IMGT reference sequences to assign V, D and J gene segments. For a sequence to be retained, a match of at least six nucleotides was required to both a V gene segment and a J gene segment. A rearrangement was called productive if the CDR3 had no stop codons and remained in frame with V and J, and every other rearrangement was called non-productive. CDR3 was defined by IMGT convention, running from the second conserved V-encoded cysteine to the conserved J-encoded phenylalanine. In an earlier analysis of around 600 of the donors, sequences lacking an unambiguous match to a single V gene segment were excluded. An earlier analysis of a few hundred of the donors called V segments functional above 56.7% productive rearrangements and segregating when the between-donor standard deviation exceeded 5%. A statistical classification framework was built for diagnosing cytomegalovirus status from the catalog of TCR beta chain sequences. V and J gene assignment, in a later analysis, came from comparing TCR nucleotide sequences with IMGT/GENE-DB human TR gene sequences. Using the TCRdist pipeline, a later analysis assigned CDR3 sequences along with most-parsimonious VDJ recombination scenarios. In a later analysis, each TCR beta chain was defined by its CDR3 amino acid sequence together with its V-gene family, and reads lacking a unique V-gene family were excluded. As a way to deal with suspected cross-contamination and a sequencing artifact, a later analysis dropped 592 nucleotide sequences that were highly shared and had low generation probability. For each public chain, a later analysis derived a clonal expansion index from normalized ranks of inferred template counts within each repertoire. In a later analysis, generation probabilities were computed with a VDJ recombination model fitted to out-of-frame rearrangements, and the resulting probabilities were checked against IGoR. In a later analysis, hypergeometric tests were used to score TCR-TCR, TCR-HLA and TCR-CMV co-occurrence, with a repertoire-size bias correction applied to TCR pairs. In a later analysis, false discovery rates were estimated by permuting HLA or CMV assignments 20 times. In a later analysis, co-occurring TCRs were grouped using DBSCAN, with TCRdist sequence similarity added in when clustering inside HLA-allele-positive subsets. Co-occurrence clustering excluded repertoires with fewer than 30,000 or more than 120,000 public chains, plus five with anomalous nucleotide sharing. TCRdb provides this immuneACCESS table in a form limited to in-frame rearrangements. Some clones are lacking; in checked studies, under half of them reflect an unresolved V gene, and why the rest are absent is not known. The V and J calls and clone size are taken from that table; D and trimming were inferred from the DNA. The sample table shows about 120,000 clones, and around three quarters are seen once. The biggest ten clones account for about 3.3% of the sample.

Sequencing input: PBMCs. The V and J genes are TRBV6-1 and TRBJ1-2; no D gene can be assigned with confidence. The TCR originated in a woman in her twenties or thirties in good health and CMV-seropositive. The DNA is TGTGCCAGCAGTGAAGCCTGGCAAAGTGGCTACACCTTC. It is translated as CASSEAWQSGYTF.